The 9 T cell receptor beta chains listed next were all sequenced from one sample in a study of cytotoxic CD8 clonotypes in ibrutinib-treated CLL (dated by TCRdb to the early 2020s). The receptor library was made with the immunoSEQ multiplex PCR assay. TCRdb holds this immuneACCESS table with in-frame rearrangements only. Some clones are missing; in checked studies, unresolved V genes explain under half, and the rest has no known cause. For this sample there are some 300,000 clones; 80% appear just once. The ten largest account for 6.5% to 8.5% of the sample. The source was PBMCs, collected before ibrutinib treatment. These receptors all stem from a human donor with chronic lymphocytic leukemia.

The chain recombines TRBV4-3 with TRBJ2-5; D is ambiguous. The germline V gene encodes CDR1 LGHNA and CDR2 YSLEER. The V gene lost 4 bases and the J gene lost 2 bases, with 14 bases spanning the gap. The CDR3 has 15 amino acids. CDR3: CASSLQSGSQETQYF. The CDR3 DNA reads as TGCGCCAGCAGCCTCCAATCTGGGTCACAAGAGACCCAGTACTTC.

This clone was observed a few times. The gene calls are TRBV25-1 and TRBJ2-3, with D maybe TRBD1 (6 bases). The germline V gene has CDR1 MGHDK and CDR2 SYGVNS. This CDR3 spans 15 amino acids. Trimming removed 3 bases at V and 5 bases at J, with 15 bases between. Written as DNA, the CDR3 is TGTGCCAGCAGTGATGACAGGACTGTAGGAGATACGCAGTATTTT. Its protein product is CASSDDRTVGDTQYF.

The J gene is TRBJ2-5, the V gene TRBV9; 7 bases match TRBD2. CDR1 is SGDLS, CDR2 YYNGEE, per germline. Trimming at V came to 2 bases and at J to 2 bases, leaving 9 bases not matched to a gene. The CDR3 has 16 amino acids. The CDR3 DNA is TGTGCCAGCAGCGTGGGAGTGTCTAGCGGACAAGAGACCCAGTACTTC. Its translation is CASSVGVSSGQETQYF.

This clone was recorded a few times. The CDR3 sequence is CASRYKWRESYEQYF. In DNA form, the CDR3 reads TGTGCCAGCAGATACAAATGGCGGGAATCCTACGAGCAGTACTTC. The chain has TRBV6-5 and TRBJ2-7; D is possibly TRBD2 (6 bases). CDR3 length: 15 residues. Germline CDR1 is MNHEY and CDR2 is SVGAGI. V lost 6 bases and J 1 base, leaving 16 bases between the germline ends.

The chain employs TRBV6-4 and TRBJ1-2; D is perhaps TRBD1 (6 bases). With 6 bases removed from V and 4 bases from J, the gap between germline ends came to 15 bases. The length of the CDR3 is 14 residues. Germline V lookup: CDR1 MRHNA, CDR2 SNTAGT. This CDR3 is CASREQGSSYGYTF. CDR3 DNA: TGTGCCAGCAGAGAACAGGGCAGCTCCTATGGCTACACCTTC.

This chain uses TRBV5-1 with TRBJ2-1; 11 bases match TRBD2. J gave up 7 bases and V 4 bases, and 10 bases lay outside the gene matches. This CDR3 is built from 16 residues. Germline assignment: CDR1 SGHRS and CDR2 YFSETQ. Here the CDR3 DNA reads TGCGCCAGCAGCCCCGGGGTGCGGACTAGCGGGAATGAGCAGTTCTTC. Amino acid sequence: CASSPGVRTSGNEQFF.

This sequence joins TRBV30 and TRBJ2-7; possibly TRBD2 for D (5 bases). The V and J ends lost 4 bases and 1 base respectively, with 11 bases between them. Per germline, CDR1 GTSNPN and CDR2 SVGIG (reference sequence). This CDR3 is built from 13 residues. The CDR3, as DNA: TGTGCCTGGAATCGAGGGATTTCCTACGAGCAGTACTTC. Encoded protein: CAWNRGISYEQYF.

This clone has more than one count but fewer than ten. The V call is TRBV7-9, the J call TRBJ1-5, with D unresolved. V was pared by 8 bases and J by 0 bases, with 11 bases between. This CDR3 has 14 residues. Germline CDR1 is SEHNR and CDR2 is FQNEAQ (reference sequence). CDR3 region: CASGRENSNQPQHF. In DNA, the CDR3 is TGTGCCAGCGGCCGCGAGAATAGCAATCAGCCCCAGCATTTT.

The chain uses TRBV9 and TRBJ1-2; D not certain. The CDR3 runs to 15 residues. Germline loops: CDR1 SGDLS, CDR2 YYNGEE. Trimming cost V 0 bases and J 2 bases, with 11 bases left between them. The DNA of the CDR3 is TGTGCCAGCAGCGTAGCTCCCGCGGTGAACTATGGCTACACCTTC. Residues: CASSVAPAVNYGYTF. The variable domain in full, with the rest retrieved from reference TRBV9 and TRBJ1-2, is DSGVTQTPKHLITATGQRVTLRCSPRSGDLSVYWYQQSLDQGLQFLIQYYNGEERAKGNILERFSAQQFPDLHSELNLSSLELGDSALYFCASSVAPAVNYGYTFGSGTRLTVV.